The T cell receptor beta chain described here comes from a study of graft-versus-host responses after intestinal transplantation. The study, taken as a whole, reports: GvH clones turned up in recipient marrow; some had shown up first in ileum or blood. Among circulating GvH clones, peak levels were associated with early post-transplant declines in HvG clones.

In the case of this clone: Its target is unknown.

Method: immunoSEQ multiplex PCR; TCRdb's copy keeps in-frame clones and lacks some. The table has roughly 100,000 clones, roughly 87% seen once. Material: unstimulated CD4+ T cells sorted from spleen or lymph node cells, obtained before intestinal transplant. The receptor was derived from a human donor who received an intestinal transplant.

As DNA, the CDR3 is TGTGCCAGCAGTTACCCGACAGGGCTTCAGTTCTTC. Its translation is CASSYPTGLQFF. The gene calls are TRBV6-5 and TRBJ2-1, with 7 bases identical to TRBD1. This CDR3 is built from 12 residues. V was pared by 2 bases and J by 13 bases, with 5 bases of the junction left unmatched. Germline assignment: CDR1 MNHEY and CDR2 SVGAGI.